This T cell receptor (beta chain) was recovered during a study of human T cells and chemical hapten exposure (dated by TCRdb to the early 2020s). With respect to the entire study: For sensitization, 2% DPC in acetone was applied to a 2 cm by 2 cm area of upper inner arm skin. Throughout the approximately 25-week study period, patients were also given weekly therapeutic DPC doses on the scalp. Peripheral blood TCR repertoire changes were tracked in vivo in alopecia patients during primary and secondary sensitization to the hapten diphenylcyclopropenone (DPC). Approximately 30 alopecia patients provided blood for TCR sequencing at one to four time points (pre-sensitization, 2, 6 and 24 weeks). The mostly female patient cohort included alopecia areata with under or over 50% scalp involvement, alopecia totalis and alopecia universalis. Patch tests used Finn chambers with 0.01% DPC on the upper back, scored after 6 days by International Contact Dermatitis Research Group standards. Libraries were pooled for sequencing, and per-sample TCR yields varied mainly because of small differences in library volumes within the pool. Blood samples were taken from patients before sensitization (week 0) and at 2, 6 and about 24 weeks after DPC sensitization.

Receptor libraries were prepared by RACE. The data were produced on a NextSeq 500. During library preparation, unique molecular identifiers were attached to individual cDNA molecules so that TCRs could be counted in a quantitative, reproducible way. Both TCR alpha and TCR beta chains were sequenced from each blood RNA sample. Per the source publication's procedure: A median of roughly 98,000 TCRs per sample was observed, with a range of 23,224 to 690,600. V, J and CDR3 annotation of the TCR reads was performed with the Decombinator software suite. To make PS versus PT1 abundance plots, every sample was subsampled to the same number of TCRs (28,000). Expanded TCRs were defined as absent before sensitization and observed at least eight times at the 2-week time point. TCRdb reprocessed the public reads (quality trimming at Q25 with fastp, clone calling with MiXCR) and kept in-frame beta chains. Records with the same CDR3 protein are collapsed into one entry carrying the most frequent genes and DNA. The V and J calls and clone size come from TCRdb's table, not from the authors' own analysis. Within this sample are some 83,000 distinct CDR3 sequences, with roughly 10% of them counted one time only. 4% to 5% of the sample goes to the ten largest clones.

Findings and caveats that apply to the study as a whole: Repeated subsampling changed both the strength of the expansion versus patch-test correlation and the threshold at which the correlation became significant. DPC sensitization did not change the number of TCRs with a frequency above 1 in 1000, and there was no evidence of changes in global repertoire structure. Significantly more large CDR3 similarity clusters were formed by expanded TCRs than by pre-sensitization or healthy control sets, consistent with antigen-driven responses. The number of PT1 expanded TCRs positively correlated with patch test score, significant at thresholds 8, 16 and 32 but not 4. Alopecia, a presumed autoimmune disease, was present in all patients, so the immune response of the patients might differ from that of healthy individuals.

This clonotype occurred many times. Its target antigen remains unknown. Qualities for individual bases were not recorded, and no much larger clone is one base off. The time point label here, explained by the study, means: patch test 1, 2 weeks after DPC sensitization. What the treatment or condition label conveys for this sample: therapeutic diphenylcyclopropenone sensitization with weekly scalp DPC. At every patch-test visit, the blood draw took place before the patch test was put on. Patients were considered eligible if aged 18 to 70, diagnosed with alopecia and deemed suitable for DPC therapy, and patients were excluded if pregnant. Unfractionated whole blood was collected in Tempus Blood RNA tubes, and total RNA was extracted from that blood. This sequence originates from a woman aged 45 to 65 with alopecia areata. Some clones in this sample may be carry-over from other donors' samples. Sequencing was performed on whole blood, taken in connection with sensitization to the hapten diphenylcyclopropenone (DPC).

The sequenced DNA: TGCAGCGTCGGAACAGGGACTGGAAACACCATATATTTT. Its protein product is CSVGTGTGNTIYF. This receptor chain uses TRBV29-1 and TRBJ1-3, with a weak D call of TRBD1 (6 bases match). According to the germline V gene, CDR1 reads SQVTM and CDR2 reads ANQGSEA. The junction carries 11 bases between V and J, which are trimmed by 6 bases and 2 bases respectively. Taken from cysteine to phenylalanine, the CDR3 has 13 residues. Left in the record is the CDR3 DNA by itself, 39 bases read in frame from the first base.